These 16 T cell receptor beta chains came from one sample sequenced in a study of cytomegalovirus exposure and HLA in healthy donors (dated by TCRdb to the late 2010s). Receptors were amplified or captured by the immunoSEQ multiplex PCR assay. For the multiplex PCR, a mixture combining 60 forward primers for TCR Vbeta segments and 13 reverse primers for TCR Jbeta segments was used. Sourced from immuneACCESS, this table was stored by TCRdb with only in-frame sequences that have V and J called. A share of the clones is absent; for the studies checked, an unresolved V gene accounts for under half, and the remainder has no known explanation. This sample lists about 110,000 clones; approximately 78% were detected once. 1.3% of the sample is in the top ten clones. Material for sequencing was PBMCs. These TCRs come from a woman in her 30s in good health and CMV-seronegative.

This chain joins TRBV2 and TRBJ2-3, with D tentatively TRBD1 (5 bases). Germline lookup yields CDR1 SNHLY and CDR2 FYNNEI. This CDR3 is 15 amino acids long. V shed 6 bases and J shed 1 base, with 14 bases lying between them. The CDR3 here is CASRARDWGTDTQYF. CDR3 DNA: TGTGCCAGCAGGGCCAGGGATTGGGGCACAGATACGCAGTATTTT.

This CDR3 reads CASTPQGGSPVVYTF. The CDR3 coding sequence is TGTGCCAGCACTCCACAGGGCGGAAGCCCTGTAGTCTACACCTTC. The J gene is TRBJ1-2, the V gene TRBV27; TRBD1 might be the D (6 bases). CDR1 is MNHEY and CDR2 is SMNVEV in the germline V gene (reference sequence). The CDR3 sequence is 15 residues long. V was cut by 7 bases and J by 10 bases, with 25 bases left in between.

The chain recombines TRBV7-2 with TRBJ1-2; TRBD1 aligns across 9 bases. Germline V gives CDR1 SGHTA, CDR2 FQGNSA. The CDR3 covers 14 residues. The J segment lost 9 bases and the V segment lost 1 base, leaving 6 bases of the junction unmatched. The CDR3 loop is CASSLVRDRVRYTF. CDR3 nucleotide sequence: TGTGCCAGCAGCTTAGTGAGGGACAGGGTTCGCTACACCTTC.

This chain joins TRBV14 and TRBJ2-2; D is unclear. The CDR3 has 13 residues. Per germline, CDR1 SGHDN and CDR2 FVKESK. V lost 0 bases and J 6 bases, leaving 5 bases between the germline ends. CDR3 bases: TGTGCCAGCAGCCAAGATCTAGCCGGGGAGCTGTTTTTT. It is translated as CASSQDLAGELFF.

The chain joins TRBV28 to TRBJ1-2; D call uncertain. The CDR3 loop spans 12 amino acids. V was shortened by 3 bases and J by 8 bases, with 10 bases between the two germline ends. CDR1 and CDR2 from the germline V gene are MDHEN and SYDVKM. CDR3 protein: CASSFRREGYTF. CDR3 nucleotide sequence: TGTGCCAGCAGTTTTCGGAGGGAAGGCTACACCTTC.

The chain uses TRBV9 and TRBJ2-1; unclear D gene. Looked up from germline, CDR1 is SGDLS and CDR2 is YYNGEE. The V end lost 0 bases, the J end lost 6 bases, and 4 bases lay between the germline ends. The CDR3 covers 12 residues. CDR3 sequence (DNA): TGTGCCAGCAGCGTAGTATTCAATGAGCAGTTCTTC. It is translated as CASSVVFNEQFF.

V usage is TRBV5-1 and J usage is TRBJ2-3; a weak D match, TRBD1 (6 bases). Trimming took off 0 bases at V and 4 bases at J, with 6 bases between the two ends. CDR3 length: 13 amino acids. Germline V gene data show CDR1 as SGHRS and CDR2 as YFSETQ. The DNA of the CDR3 is TGCGCCAGCAGCTTGGGGACAGCAGATACGCAGTATTTT. This encodes CASSLGTADTQYF.

CDR3 in amino acids: CASSYRGHQPQHF. The CDR3 region has the DNA TGTGCCAGCAGTTACAGGGGCCACCAGCCCCAGCATTTT. The chain uses TRBV6-5 and TRBJ1-5, with D possibly TRBD1 on 5 matching bases. V dropped 2 bases and J dropped 7 bases, with 9 bases sitting between them. Germline assignment: CDR1 MNHEY and CDR2 SVGAGI. CDR3 size: 13 residues.

The rearrangement uses TRBV7-2 and TRBJ2-7; 7 positions match TRBD1. Germline CDR1 is SGHTA and CDR2 is FQGNSA. This CDR3 spans 15 amino acids. Germline trimming cut 5 bases from V and 2 bases from J; bases unmatched to any gene: 9. CDR3 in DNA: TGTGCCAGCAGCGTGACCTGGACAGGTCCCTACGAGCAGTACTTC. This codes for CASSVTWTGPYEQYF.

The chain employs TRBV4-3 and TRBJ1-2; D gene unclear. Germline V CDR1 and CDR2: LGHNA, YSLEER. The CDR3 contains 15 residues. The germline V and J ends were trimmed by 0 bases and 1 base, with 9 bases remaining between them. As DNA, the CDR3 is TGCGCCAGCAGCCAAGAAAGAGGGATTAACTATGGCTACACCTTC. It translates to CASSQERGINYGYTF.

The chain is built from TRBV30 and TRBJ1-3; no definite D call. V was pared by 8 bases and J by 0 bases, with 11 bases between. Germline values: CDR1 GTSNPN, CDR2 SVGIG (reference sequence). This CDR3 contains 13 residues. This CDR3 is CARATDSGNTIYF. CDR3 nucleotide sequence: TGTGCCCGAGCGACCGACTCTGGAAACACCATATATTTT.

The chain has TRBV28 and TRBJ1-5; 8 positions agree with TRBD1. There are 14 residues in the CDR3. Germline lookup yields CDR1 MDHEN and CDR2 SYDVKM. V shed 5 bases and J 6 bases; nucleotides not matched to a gene: 6. The chain's CDR3 is CASSRTGLAQPQHF. Written as DNA, the CDR3 is TGTGCCAGCAGTAGGACAGGGTTGGCTCAGCCCCAGCATTTT.

The chain joins TRBV4-3 to TRBJ2-7; D gene uncertain. There are 14 residues in the CDR3. Germline-derived CDR1 and CDR2 are LGHNA and YSLEER. The V and J ends lost 0 bases and 1 base respectively, with 7 bases between them. The CDR3 DNA sequence: TGCGCCAGCAGCCAAGATGTCAGGTCCTACGAGCAGTACTTC. Residues: CASSQDVRSYEQYF.

The chain joins TRBV6-1 to TRBJ1-1, with D possibly being TRBD1 (5 bases). The CDR3 length is 17 residues. The V end was cut by 2 bases, the J end by 3 bases, with 19 bases between. Germline assignment: CDR1 MNHNS and CDR2 SASEGT. The CDR3 reads CASSELNPGFQDTEAFF. CDR3 nucleotides: TGTGCCAGCAGTGAATTAAATCCAGGGTTTCAGGACACTGAAGCTTTCTTT.

The J gene is TRBJ1-1, the V gene TRBV28, with D possibly being TRBD1 (6 bases). This CDR3 contains 14 residues. V was cut by 6 bases and J by 2 bases, with 13 bases left in between. Per germline, CDR1 MDHEN and CDR2 SYDVKM. CDR3 nucleotides: TGTGCCAGCAGCCCTACAGGGTTTAACACTGAAGCTTTCTTT. Translated: CASSPTGFNTEAFF.

The J gene is TRBJ1-1, the V gene TRBV28; TRBD1 agrees at 7 bases. J gave up 7 bases and V 7 bases, and 9 bases lay outside the gene matches. Germline V gene data show CDR1 as MDHEN and CDR2 as SYDVKM. The CDR3 sequence is 13 residues long. The CDR3: CASTVPGQSEAFF. CDR3 DNA: TGTGCCAGCACCGTCCCGGGACAGAGTGAAGCTTTCTTT. Complete variable domain (other parts from reference TRBV28 and TRBJ1-1): DVKVTQSSRYLVKRTGEKVFLECVQDMDHENMFWYRQDPGLGLRLIYFSYDVKMKEKGDIPEGYSVSREKKERFSLILESASTNQTSMYLCASTVPGQSEAFFGQGTRLTVV.